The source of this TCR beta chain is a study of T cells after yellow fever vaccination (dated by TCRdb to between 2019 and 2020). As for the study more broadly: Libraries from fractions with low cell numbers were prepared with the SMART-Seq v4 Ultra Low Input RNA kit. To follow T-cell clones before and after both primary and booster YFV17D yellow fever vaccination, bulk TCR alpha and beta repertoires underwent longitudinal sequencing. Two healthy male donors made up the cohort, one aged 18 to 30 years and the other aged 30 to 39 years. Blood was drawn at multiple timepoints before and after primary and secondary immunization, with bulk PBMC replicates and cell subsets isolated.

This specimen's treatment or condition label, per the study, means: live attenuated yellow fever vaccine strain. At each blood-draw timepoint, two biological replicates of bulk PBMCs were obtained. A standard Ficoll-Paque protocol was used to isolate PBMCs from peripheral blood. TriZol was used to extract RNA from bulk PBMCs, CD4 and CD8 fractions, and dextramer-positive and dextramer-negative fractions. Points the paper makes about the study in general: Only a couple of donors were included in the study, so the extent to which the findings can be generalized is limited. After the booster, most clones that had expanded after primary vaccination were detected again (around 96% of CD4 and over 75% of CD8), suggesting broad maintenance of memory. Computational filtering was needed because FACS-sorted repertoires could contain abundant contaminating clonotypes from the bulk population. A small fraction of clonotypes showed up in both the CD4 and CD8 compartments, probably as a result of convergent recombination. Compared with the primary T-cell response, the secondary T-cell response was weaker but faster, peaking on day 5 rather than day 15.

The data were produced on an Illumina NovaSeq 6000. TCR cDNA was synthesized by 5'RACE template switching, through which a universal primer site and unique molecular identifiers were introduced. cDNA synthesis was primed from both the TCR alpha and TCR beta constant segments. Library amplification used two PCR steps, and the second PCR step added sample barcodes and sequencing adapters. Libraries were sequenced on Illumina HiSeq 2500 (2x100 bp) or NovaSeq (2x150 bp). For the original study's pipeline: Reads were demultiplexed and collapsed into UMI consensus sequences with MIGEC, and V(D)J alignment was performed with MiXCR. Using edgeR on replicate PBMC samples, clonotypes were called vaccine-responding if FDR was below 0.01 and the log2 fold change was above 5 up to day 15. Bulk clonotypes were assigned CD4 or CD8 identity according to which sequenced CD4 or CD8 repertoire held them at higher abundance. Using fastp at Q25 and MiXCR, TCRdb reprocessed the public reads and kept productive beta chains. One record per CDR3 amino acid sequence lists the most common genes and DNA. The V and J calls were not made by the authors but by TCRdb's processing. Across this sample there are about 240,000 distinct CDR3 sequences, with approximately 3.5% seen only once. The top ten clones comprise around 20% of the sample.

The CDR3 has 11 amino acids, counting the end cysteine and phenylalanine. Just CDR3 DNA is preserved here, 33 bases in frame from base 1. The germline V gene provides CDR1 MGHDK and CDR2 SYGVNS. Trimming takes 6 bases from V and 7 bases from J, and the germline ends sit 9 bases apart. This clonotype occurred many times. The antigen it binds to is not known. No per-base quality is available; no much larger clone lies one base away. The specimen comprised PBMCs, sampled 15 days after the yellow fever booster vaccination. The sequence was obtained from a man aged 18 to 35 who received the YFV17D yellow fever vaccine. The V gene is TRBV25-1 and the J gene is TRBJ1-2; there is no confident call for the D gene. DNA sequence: TGTGCCAGCAGCAGTTTTGGTGGCTACACCTTC. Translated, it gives CASSSFGGYTF.